Sequencing of this T cell receptor beta chain was carried out in a study of control samples from healthy donors and cancer patients. Germline CDR1 and CDR2: SGHRS and YFSETQ. This CDR3 spans 15 amino acids. With V trimmed by 0 bases and J by 4 bases, 3 bases remained unmatched. The assay was immunoSEQ multiplex PCR, and TCRdb's table has in-frame clones only and misses some. The sample carries 130,000 to 150,000 clones, roughly nine tenths recorded once. The count of this clone is one. The chain uses TRBV5-1 and TRBJ1-1, with TRBD1 identical over 10 bases. The sequence was obtained from a woman younger than 45 in good health. Material for sequencing was blood. The CDR3 bases are TGCGCCAGCAGCTTGGGGACAGGGGGATTCACTGAAGCTTTCTTT. This encodes CASSLGTGGFTEAFF. Full variable domain (missing parts from reference TRBV5-1 and TRBJ1-1): KAGVTQTPRYLIKTRGQQVTLSCSPISGHRSVSWYQQTPGQGLQFLFEYFSETQRNKGNFPGRFSGRQFSNSRSEMNVSTLELGDSALYLCASSLGTGGFTEAFFGQGTRLTVV.